Below are 24 T cell receptor beta chains sequenced from a single sample in a study of T cell repertoires in cytomegalovirus infection. TCRdb re-called the reads with MiXCR, one entry per CDR3 protein. The data contain some 440,000 distinct CDR3 sequences, approximately 32% of them seen just once; the ten biggest clones take up around 15%. The sample consisted of PBMCs. Receptor source: a human donor in good health (CMV status not recorded). Some clones in this sample may be carry-over from other donors' samples.

This clonotype has at least ten counts. The chain recombines TRBV7-2 with TRBJ1-5; no clear D. CDR3 length equals 13 residues. Per germline, CDR1 SGHTA and CDR2 FQGNSA. Deletions cut 5 bases from V and 7 bases from J, with 12 bases between. In DNA, the CDR3 is TGTGCCAGCAGCCCTCTCGAACGCCAGCCCCAGCATTTT. It specifies CASSPLERQPQHF.

V and J are TRBV20-1 and TRBJ2-7; 11 positions match TRBD1. This CDR3 has 13 amino acids. The junction had 3 bases not matched to a gene; V was cut back by 3 bases and J by 5 bases. Germline V gene data show CDR1 as DFQATT and CDR2 as SNEGSKA (reference sequence). In nucleotides, the CDR3 is TGCAGTGCTAGCCGGGACAGGGGGGACGAGCAGTACTTC. Protein: CSASRDRGDEQYF.

This clonotype came up a few times. J is TRBJ2-7 and V is TRBV29-1, with 8 bases fitting TRBD1. The ends lost 4 bases at V and 1 base at J; junction bases unmatched: 3. Germline loops: CDR1 SQVTM, CDR2 ANQGSEA. The CDR3 length is 13 residues. CDR3 loop: CSVGTGGSYEQYF. The CDR3 bases are TGCAGCGTTGGAACAGGGGGTTCCTACGAGCAGTACTTC.

This clonotype has only a few counts. The chain employs TRBV20-1 and TRBJ2-5; D not certain. V gave up 2 bases and J gave up 0 bases, with 4 bases separating them. Per germline, CDR1 DFQATT and CDR2 SNEGSKA (reference sequence). This CDR3 has 12 residues. For the CDR3, the DNA is TGCAGTGCTAGACTGTACCAAGAGACCCAGTACTTC. Encoded protein: CSARLYQETQYF.

This clonotype was recorded many times. CDR3 DNA sequence: TGTGCCAGCAGCTCAACTCCCCCCCATCTAGCGGGGGGCCGAAATGAGCAGTTCTTC. Amino acids: CASSSTPPHLAGGRNEQFF. The V call is TRBV7-8, the J call TRBJ2-1; 11 nucleotides agree with TRBD2. The CDR3 loop spans 19 amino acids. From germline, CDR1 is SGHVS and CDR2 FQNEAQ. The V gene end was trimmed by 4 bases and the J gene end by 7 bases; junction bases not matched to a gene: 18.

As to this clonotype: A much larger clone differs from this one at a single base, so this may be a read error. Likely a read error: the CDR3 ends without its conserved phenylalanine or tryptophan. This sequence joins TRBV7-2 and TRBJ2-1; TRBD2 matches at 10 bases. Looked up from germline, CDR1 is SGHTA and CDR2 is FQGNSA. Germline trimming cut 3 bases from V and 8 bases from J; bases unmatched to any gene: 4. This CDR3 comprises 14 residues. CDR3 bases: TGTGCCAGCAGCTTTCTAGCGGGGGATTATGAGCAGTTCTTA. Amino acid sequence: CASSFLAGDYEQFL.

This clonotype has ten or more counts. The V call is TRBV7-2, the J call TRBJ1-3, with D perhaps matching TRBD1 (5 bases). V lost 1 base and J lost 4, with 8 bases in between. Per germline, CDR1 SGHTA and CDR2 FQGNSA. This CDR3 contains 14 residues. CDR3 amino acids: CASSLVTAGNTIYF. CDR3 nucleotides: TGTGCCAGCAGCTTAGTGACAGCAGGAAACACCATATATTTT.

This clonotype came up a few times. The chain links TRBV29-1 to TRBJ2-1, with TRBD2 identical over 7 bases. Looked up from germline, CDR1 is SQVTM and CDR2 is ANQGSEA. V lost 3 bases and J lost 1; bases outside the gene matches: 3. The CDR3 runs 14 residues. CDR3 region: CSVDGGLSYNEQFF. The CDR3 DNA follows: TGCAGCGTTGACGGGGGGTTATCCTACAATGAGCAGTTCTTC.

In this sample, this clonotype turned up a few times. V usage is TRBV19 and J usage is TRBJ1-1; D is unresolved. CDR1 and CDR2 from the germline V gene are LNHDA and SQIVND (reference sequence). V lost 3 bases and J 2 bases, leaving 7 bases between the germline ends. This CDR3 is 13 amino acids long. The CDR3 bases are TGTGCCAGTAGTATGAAGGGTAACACTGAAGCTTTCTTT. As protein: CASSMKGNTEAFF.

This clonotype was seen a few times. The genes are TRBV7-9 and TRBJ1-2, with no clear D. The V gene lost 1 base and the J gene lost 8 bases, with 17 bases spanning the gap. Germline V gives CDR1 SEHNR, CDR2 FQNEAQ (reference sequence). The CDR3 sequence is 15 residues long. The CDR3 loop reads CASSLGPGSEKGYTF. The CDR3 region has the DNA TGTGCCAGCAGCTTAGGTCCGGGGTCGGAGAAGGGCTACACCTTC.

The chain recombines TRBV12-3 or TRBV12-4 with TRBJ1-5; D is perhaps TRBD1 (5 bases). CDR3 size: 14 residues. The V end was cut by 3 bases, the J end by 14 bases, with 20 bases between. CDR3 bases: TGTGCCAGCAGTTTTCAGGGAGGAAATCATCCCGAGCATTTT. Protein: CASSFQGGNHPEHF.

Only a few counts were recorded for this clonotype. This chain links TRBV7-2 with TRBJ1-5; TRBD1 matches 10 bases. The CDR3 is 17 residues long. The J segment lost 2 bases and the V segment lost 4 bases, leaving 8 bases of the junction unmatched. Germline lookup yields CDR1 SGHTA and CDR2 FQGNSA. CDR3 amino acids: CASSSGQGIGGNQPQHF. DNA for the CDR3: TGTGCCAGCAGCTCGGGACAGGGGATAGGAGGCAATCAGCCCCAGCATTTT.

This clonotype was seen only a few times. The CDR3 region has the DNA TGTGCCAGCAGTTACGGGAGCTGGACCGGGGAGCTGTTTTTT. Protein product: CASSYGSWTGELFF. The gene calls are TRBV6-2 or TRBV6-3 and TRBJ2-2; D is possibly TRBD2 (5 bases). Looked up from germline, CDR1 is MNHEY and CDR2 is SVGEGT. V was cut by 2 bases and J by 5 bases, with 9 bases left in between. The CDR3 totals 14 residues.

This clonotype was found a few times. The chain links TRBV7-8 to TRBJ2-5; weak D call: TRBD2 (5 bases). The CDR3 has 14 residues. Trimming cost V 1 base and J 0 bases, with 6 bases left between them. Germline lookup yields CDR1 SGHVS and CDR2 FQNEAQ. The CDR3 spells CASSLGRDQETQYF. The CDR3 coding sequence is TGTGCCAGCAGCTTAGGGCGGGACCAAGAGACCCAGTACTTC.

The gene calls are TRBV12-3 or TRBV12-4 and TRBJ2-7; D remains ambiguous. CDR3 length: 13 amino acids. V dropped 3 bases and J dropped 7 bases, with 13 bases sitting between them. CDR3 bases: TGTGCCAGCAGTTTCGGCCTCTTAGGGGAGCAGTACTTC. It specifies CASSFGLLGEQYF.

This clonotype was detected ten times or more. The chain carries TRBV7-9 and TRBJ1-1; D gene uncertain. The CDR3 has 16 amino acids. Trimming left V 4 bases short and J 1 base short, with 16 bases between. CDR1 SEHNR and CDR2 FQNEAQ come from the germline V gene (reference sequence). CDR3 amino acids: CASSSPDQVANTEAFF. CDR3 sequence (DNA): TGTGCCAGCAGCTCGCCAGATCAGGTTGCGAACACTGAAGCTTTCTTT.

This clonotype was seen just once. The chain is built from TRBV27 and TRBJ1-2; D is unresolved. This CDR3 region has 14 residues. Germline V lookup: CDR1 MNHEY, CDR2 SMNVEV (reference sequence). The V and J ends lost 5 bases and 6 bases respectively, with 16 bases between them. The CDR3 loop reads CASSPSTGLDGYTF. The DNA of the CDR3 is TGTGCCAGCAGTCCCTCGACTGGGCTGGATGGCTACACCTTC.

The chain recombines TRBV5-5 with TRBJ2-1, with 9 bases fitting TRBD2. Losses at the gene ends were 2 bases for V and 8 bases for J; bases not matched to a gene: 8. CDR3 length equals 15 residues. Germline V gene data show CDR1 as SGHKS and CDR2 as YYEKEE (reference sequence). CDR3 amino acids: CASSLDGGGAYEQFF. The CDR3 coding sequence is TGTGCCAGCAGCTTAGATGGCGGGGGGGCCTATGAGCAGTTCTTC.

Turning to this clonotype: A much larger clone is a single base away; this may be a read error. This sequence joins TRBV5-4 and TRBJ1-2; unclear D gene. This CDR3 comprises 14 residues. Germline CDR1 reads SGHNT; CDR2 reads YYREEE (reference sequence). V lost 0 bases, J lost 8 bases, and 14 bases lay in between. The CDR3 coding sequence is TGTGCCAGCAGCTTGGCGGTCACCATTTTCGGCTACACCTTC. Translating gives CASSLAVTIFGYTF.

The chain has TRBV6-1 and TRBJ2-7; TRBD1 agrees at 7 bases. Germline V gives CDR1 MNHNS, CDR2 SASEGT. Trimming removed 6 bases from V and 2 bases from J; junction bases left unmatched: 10. The CDR3 contains 15 residues. Written as DNA, the CDR3 is TGTGCCAGCAGCAAGGAGACAGGGACAGCCTACGAGCAGTACTTC. The encoded protein is CASSKETGTAYEQYF.

This sequence joins TRBV11-2 and TRBJ1-1; TRBD1 aligns across 8 bases. The germline V gene encodes CDR1 SGHAT and CDR2 FQNNGV. The CDR3 contains 16 residues. The trim removed 5 bases at V and 4 bases at J, leaving 12 bases unmatched. The CDR3 coding sequence is TGTGCCAGCAGCATCCATCCGGACAGGGTAAGCACTGAAGCTTTCTTT. Translated, it gives CASSIHPDRVSTEAFF.

V usage is TRBV4-3 and J usage is TRBJ2-1; the D gene is possibly TRBD2 (7 bases). The CDR3 has 13 amino acids. Trimming cost V 4 bases and J 9 bases, with 13 bases left between them. Germline assignment: CDR1 LGHNA and CDR2 YSLEER. The CDR3 coding sequence is TGCGCCAGCAGCCTAGGGGAGGGGGGTGAGCAGTTCTTC. This codes for CASSLGEGGEQFF.

This clonotype came up a few times. The chain uses TRBV7-2 and TRBJ2-7, with D hard to call. The CDR3 totals 15 residues. V was shortened by 2 bases and J by 2 bases, with 13 bases between the two germline ends. Germline V gene sequence: CDR1 SGHTA, CDR2 FQGNSA. CDR3 coding DNA: TGTGCCAGCAGCTTAACAGCCCAAATCACCTACGAGCAGTACTTC. Translating gives CASSLTAQITYEQYF.

The rearrangement links TRBV18 to TRBJ1-1; D is uncertain. Germline V gene sequence: CDR1 KGHSH, CDR2 LQKENI. The ends were cut back, 2 bases at V and 6 bases at J, with 10 bases in the middle. The CDR3 spans 13 residues. The CDR3 region is CASSPNTVAEAFF. The CDR3 region has the DNA TGTGCCAGCTCACCAAATACGGTGGCTGAAGCTTTCTTT.